The present T cell receptor beta chain was sequenced within a study of cytomegalovirus exposure and HLA in healthy donors (TCRdb year 2017). Notes on the research overall: The roughly 670 repertoires of the first cohort and the approximately 130 validation repertoires were produced on the same platform, according to a later analysis. The study aimed to test whether cataloging public T cell receptors could reveal signatures of past pathogen exposure. Besides the first cohort of more than 650 subjects, a separate validation cohort made up of 120 different subjects was used. The study combined high-throughput TCR immunosequencing, statistical association of individual TCRs with disease status, and machine learning to predict cytomegalovirus infection status. What the research found in general, with its limitations: The study gave a list of about 160 TCR beta chains associated with cytomegalovirus. Across donors, most TCR sequences were observed very rarely, whereas some public TCRs were present in many individuals. In a later analysis, TCRs clustered in the first cohort were found to also tend to co-occur in the 130 or so validation repertoires, with around 94% of cluster scores above 0. The classifier was reported to diagnose cytomegalovirus status with high specificity and sensitivity in both the original cohort and the validation cohort. All 130 or so repertoires were used to score co-occurrence in the validation cohort in a later analysis, because that analysis had no HLA typing for the cohort. Three of the identified cytomegalovirus-associated TCR beta chains were confirmed in vitro to be specific for cytomegalovirus antigens. The authors suggested that the approach could potentially be extended to other disease states and immunological phenotypes.

Separate from the approximately 700-subject first cohort, the validation cohort of about 110 subjects was the group to which the donors belonged. This clone was picked up a small number of times. Its antigen is still unknown. No qualities accompany the bases; no much larger clone lies one base away. Other DNA sequences in the sample encode the same CDR3. The library came from the immunoSEQ multiplex PCR assay. Per the source publication's procedure: To diagnose cytomegalovirus status from the catalog of TCR beta chain sequences, a statistical classification framework was built. TCRdb took over this immuneACCESS table, retaining in-frame rearrangements with V and J assigned. Such tables are incomplete; in checked studies, under half of the missing clones stem from an unresolved V gene, and the remainder is unexplained. That table is the source of V, J and clone size, and D and trimming were worked out from the DNA. This sample gives 110,000 to 150,000 clones in total; 80% to 90% of them show up just once. The top ten clonotypes cover just under 3% of the sample.

CDR1 and CDR2, per the germline V gene, are SNHLY and FYNNEI. Including the terminal cysteine and phenylalanine, the CDR3 comprises 14 residues. Only CDR3 DNA remains: 42 bases, in frame from the first base. Relative to germline, V is 4 bases shorter and J is 0 bases shorter, with 9 bases between their ends. This receptor chain uses TRBV2 and TRBJ1-1, with the D gene too uncertain to name. Sequenced material: PBMCs. The sequence came from a man between 18 and 29 years old in good health and CMV-seronegative. The DNA sequence is given as TGTGCCAGCAGTGGAAGACTCGTGAACACTGAAGCTTTCTTT. Translated, this gives CASSGRLVNTEAFF.